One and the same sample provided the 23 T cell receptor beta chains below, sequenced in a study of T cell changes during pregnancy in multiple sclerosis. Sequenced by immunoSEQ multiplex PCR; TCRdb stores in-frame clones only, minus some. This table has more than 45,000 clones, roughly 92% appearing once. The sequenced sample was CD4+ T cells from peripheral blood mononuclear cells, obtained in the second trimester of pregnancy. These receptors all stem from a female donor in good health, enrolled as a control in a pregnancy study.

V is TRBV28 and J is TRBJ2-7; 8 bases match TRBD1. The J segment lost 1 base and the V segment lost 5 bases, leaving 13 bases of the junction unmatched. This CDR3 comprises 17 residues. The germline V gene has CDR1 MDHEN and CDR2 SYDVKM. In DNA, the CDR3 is TGTGCCAGCAGTCGTATTCCCGGGACAGGTGAATCCTACGAGCAGTACTTC. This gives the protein CASSRIPGTGESYEQYF.

Written as DNA, the CDR3 is TGTGCCAGCAGCTTCACAGGGGTTGAGCAGTACTTC. Amino acids: CASSFTGVEQYF. The chain uses TRBV7-2 and TRBJ2-7, with 7 bases that match TRBD1. CDR1 and CDR2 (germline): SGHTA, FQGNSA. The CDR3 runs 12 residues. The ends lost 3 bases at V and 7 bases at J; junction bases unmatched: 3.

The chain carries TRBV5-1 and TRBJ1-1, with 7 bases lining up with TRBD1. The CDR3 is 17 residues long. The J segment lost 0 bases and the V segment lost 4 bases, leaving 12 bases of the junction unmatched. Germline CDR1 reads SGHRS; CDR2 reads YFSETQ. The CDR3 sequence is CASSPSGTAIMNTEAFF. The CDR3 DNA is TGCGCCAGCAGCCCCTCGGGGACAGCTATCATGAACACTGAAGCTTTCTTT.

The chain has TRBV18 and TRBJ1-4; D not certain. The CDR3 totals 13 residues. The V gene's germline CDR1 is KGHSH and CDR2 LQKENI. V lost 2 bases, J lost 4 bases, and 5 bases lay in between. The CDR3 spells CASSPTNNEKLFF. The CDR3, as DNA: TGTGCCAGCTCACCAACAAATAATGAAAAACTGTTTTTT.

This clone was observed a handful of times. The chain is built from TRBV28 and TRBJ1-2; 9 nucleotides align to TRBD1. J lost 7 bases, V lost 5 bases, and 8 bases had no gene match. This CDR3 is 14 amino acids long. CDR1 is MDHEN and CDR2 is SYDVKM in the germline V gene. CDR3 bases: TGTGCCAGCAGTCTAAGGGTGACAGGGGGTGGCTACACCTTC. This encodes CASSLRVTGGGYTF.

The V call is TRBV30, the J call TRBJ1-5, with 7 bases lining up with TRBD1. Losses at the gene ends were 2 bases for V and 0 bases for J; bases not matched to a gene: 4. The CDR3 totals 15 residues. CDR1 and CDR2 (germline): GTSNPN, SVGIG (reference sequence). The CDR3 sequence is CAWSPGGNSNQPQHF. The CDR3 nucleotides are TGTGCCTGGAGTCCAGGGGGGAATAGCAATCAGCCCCAGCATTTT.

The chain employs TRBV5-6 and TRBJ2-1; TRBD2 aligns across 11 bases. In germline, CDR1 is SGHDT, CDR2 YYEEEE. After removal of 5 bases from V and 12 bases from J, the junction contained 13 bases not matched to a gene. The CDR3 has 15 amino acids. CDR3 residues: CASRSLAGGPSGQFF. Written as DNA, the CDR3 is TGTGCCAGCAGGTCTTTAGCGGGAGGGCCGTCTGGGCAGTTCTTC.

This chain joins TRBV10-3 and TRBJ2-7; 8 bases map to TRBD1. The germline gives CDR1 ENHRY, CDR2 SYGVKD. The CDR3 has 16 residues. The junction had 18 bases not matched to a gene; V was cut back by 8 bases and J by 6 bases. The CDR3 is CAIGTAGTGPPIEQYF. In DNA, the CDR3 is TGTGCCATCGGAACGGCCGGGACAGGACCTCCCATCGAGCAGTACTTC.

CDR3 coding DNA: TGTGCCAGCAAGATGCGCGGGCACTCCTACGAGCAGTACTTC. It translates to CASKMRGHSYEQYF. The chain uses TRBV2 and TRBJ2-7, with a weak D call TRBD2 (5 bases). V gave up 7 bases and J gave up 0 bases, with 13 bases separating them. This CDR3 comprises 14 residues. In germline, CDR1 is SNHLY, CDR2 FYNNEI.

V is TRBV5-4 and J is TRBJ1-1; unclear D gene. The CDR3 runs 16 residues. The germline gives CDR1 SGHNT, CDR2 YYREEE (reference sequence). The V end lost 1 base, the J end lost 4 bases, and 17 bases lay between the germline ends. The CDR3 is CASSLIGGGRATEAFF. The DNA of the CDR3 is TGTGCCAGCAGCTTGATTGGCGGTGGGAGGGCCACTGAAGCTTTCTTT.

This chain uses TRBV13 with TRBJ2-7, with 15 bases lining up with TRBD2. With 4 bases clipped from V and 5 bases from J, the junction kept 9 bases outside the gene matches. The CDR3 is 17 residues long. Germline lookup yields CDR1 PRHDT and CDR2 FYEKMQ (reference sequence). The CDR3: CASSSEGLAGGSHEQYF. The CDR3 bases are TGTGCCAGCAGCTCGGAAGGACTAGCGGGAGGGTCCCACGAGCAGTACTTC.

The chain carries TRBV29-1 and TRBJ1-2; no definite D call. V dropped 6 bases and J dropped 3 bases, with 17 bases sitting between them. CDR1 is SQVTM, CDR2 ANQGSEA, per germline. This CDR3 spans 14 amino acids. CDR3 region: CSVGLERGDYGYTF. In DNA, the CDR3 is TGCAGCGTCGGGCTCGAGCGGGGTGACTATGGCTACACCTTC.

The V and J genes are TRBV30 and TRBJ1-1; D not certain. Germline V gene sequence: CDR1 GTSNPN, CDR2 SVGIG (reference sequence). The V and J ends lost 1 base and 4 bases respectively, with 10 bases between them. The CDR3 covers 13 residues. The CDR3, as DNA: TGTGCCTGGAGTGCAATGCAGGCCACTGAAGCTTTCTTT. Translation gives CAWSAMQATEAFF.

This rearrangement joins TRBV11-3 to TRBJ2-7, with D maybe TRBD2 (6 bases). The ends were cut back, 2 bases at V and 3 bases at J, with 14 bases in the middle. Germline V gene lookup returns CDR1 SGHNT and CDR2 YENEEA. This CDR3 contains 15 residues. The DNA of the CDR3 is TGTGCCAGCAGCTTATCCTCTTGGGGGGACTACGAGCAGTACTTC. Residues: CASSLSSWGDYEQYF.

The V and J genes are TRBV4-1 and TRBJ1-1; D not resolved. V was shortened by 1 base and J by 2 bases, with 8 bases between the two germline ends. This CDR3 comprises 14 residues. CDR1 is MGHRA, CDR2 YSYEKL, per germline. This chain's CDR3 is CASSQAAENTEAFF. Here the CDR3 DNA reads TGCGCCAGCAGCCAAGCGGCGGAAAACACTGAAGCTTTCTTT.

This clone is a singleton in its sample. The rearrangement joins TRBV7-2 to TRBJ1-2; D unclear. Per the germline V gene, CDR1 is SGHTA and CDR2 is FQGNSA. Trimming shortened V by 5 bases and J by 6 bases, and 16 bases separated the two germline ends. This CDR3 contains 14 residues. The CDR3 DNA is TGTGCCAGCAGCCCGAAGTTCATGGGCGATGGCTACACCTTC. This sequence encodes CASSPKFMGDGYTF.

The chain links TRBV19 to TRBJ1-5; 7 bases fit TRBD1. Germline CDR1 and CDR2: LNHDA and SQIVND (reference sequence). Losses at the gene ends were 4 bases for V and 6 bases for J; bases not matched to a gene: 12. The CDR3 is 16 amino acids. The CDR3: CASSTKGARRGQPQHF. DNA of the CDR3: TGTGCCAGTAGTACAAAGGGGGCGCGAAGGGGTCAGCCCCAGCATTTT.

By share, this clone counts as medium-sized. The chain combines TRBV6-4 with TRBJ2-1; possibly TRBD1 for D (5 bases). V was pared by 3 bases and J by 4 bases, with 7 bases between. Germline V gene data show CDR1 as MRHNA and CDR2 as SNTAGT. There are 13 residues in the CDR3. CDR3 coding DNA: TGTGCCAGCAGTGAGGACATTTACAATGAGCAGTTCTTC. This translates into CASSEDIYNEQFF.

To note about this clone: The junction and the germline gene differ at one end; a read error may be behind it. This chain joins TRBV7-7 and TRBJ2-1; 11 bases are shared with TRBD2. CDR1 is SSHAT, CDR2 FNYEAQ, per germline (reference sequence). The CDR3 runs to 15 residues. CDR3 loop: CASSEGLAAADEQFF. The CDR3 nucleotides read TGTGCTAGCAGCGAGGGACTAGCGGCAGCAGATGAGCAGTTCTTC. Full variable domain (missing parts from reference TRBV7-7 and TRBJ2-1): GAGVSQSPRYKVTKRGQDVTLRCDPISSHATLYWYQQALGQGPEFLTYFNYEAQPDKSGLPSDRFSAERPEGSISTLTIQRTEQRDSAMYRCASSEGLAAADEQFFGPGTRLTVL.

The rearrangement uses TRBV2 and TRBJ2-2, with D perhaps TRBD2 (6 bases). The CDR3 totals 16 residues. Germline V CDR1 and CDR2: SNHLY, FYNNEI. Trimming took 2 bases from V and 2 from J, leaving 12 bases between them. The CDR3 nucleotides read TGTGCCAGCAGTGAACTTGGGGGGAGTAACACCGGGGAGCTGTTTTTT. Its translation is CASSELGGSNTGELFF.

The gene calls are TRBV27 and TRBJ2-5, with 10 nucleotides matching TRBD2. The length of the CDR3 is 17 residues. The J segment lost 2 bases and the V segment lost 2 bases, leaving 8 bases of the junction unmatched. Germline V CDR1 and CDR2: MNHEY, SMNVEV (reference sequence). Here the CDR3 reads CASSLSASGSLQETQYF. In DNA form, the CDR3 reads TGTGCCAGCAGTTTAAGCGCTAGCGGGAGCCTACAAGAGACCCAGTACTTC.

The CDR3 nucleotides read TGTGCCAGCAGTTACAGGGTCGAGCAGTACTTC. Protein: CASSYRVEQYF. The chain joins TRBV28 to TRBJ2-7, with D maybe TRBD1 (6 bases). Trimming stripped 4 bases from V and 6 bases from J, with 7 bases between. In germline, CDR1 is MDHEN, CDR2 SYDVKM. The CDR3 totals 11 residues.

CDR3 sequence: CASSYRRARENEQFF. The CDR3 nucleotides are TGTGCCAGCAGTTACCGCCGGGCCAGGGAAAATGAGCAGTTCTTC. The V call is TRBV6-5, the J call TRBJ2-1, with D perhaps TRBD1 (5 bases). Trimming left V 2 bases short and J 7 bases short, with 15 bases between. The CDR3 runs to 15 residues. CDR1 MNHEY and CDR2 SVGAGI come from the germline V gene.